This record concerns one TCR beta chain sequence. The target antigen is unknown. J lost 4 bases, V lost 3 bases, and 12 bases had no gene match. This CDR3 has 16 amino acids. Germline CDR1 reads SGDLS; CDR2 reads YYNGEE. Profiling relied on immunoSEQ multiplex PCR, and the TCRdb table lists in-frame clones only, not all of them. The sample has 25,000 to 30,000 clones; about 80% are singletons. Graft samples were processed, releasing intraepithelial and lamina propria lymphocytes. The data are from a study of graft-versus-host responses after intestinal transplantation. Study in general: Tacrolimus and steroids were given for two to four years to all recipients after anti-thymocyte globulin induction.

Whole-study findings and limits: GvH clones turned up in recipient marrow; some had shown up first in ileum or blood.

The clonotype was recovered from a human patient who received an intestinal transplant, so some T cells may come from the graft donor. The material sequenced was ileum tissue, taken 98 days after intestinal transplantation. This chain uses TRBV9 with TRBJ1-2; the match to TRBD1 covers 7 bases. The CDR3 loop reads CASSAWPWDSFYGYTF. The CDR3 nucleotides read TGTGCCAGCAGCGCTTGGCCCTGGGACAGTTTCTATGGCTACACCTTC. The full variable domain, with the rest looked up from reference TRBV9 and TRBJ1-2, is DSGVTQTPKHLITATGQRVTLRCSPRSGDLSVYWYQQSLDQGLQFLIQYYNGEERAKGNILERFSAQQFPDLHSELNLSSLELGDSALYFCASSAWPWDSFYGYTFGSGTRLTVV.